This record covers a single T cell receptor (beta chain). The antigen is not known. The CDR3 runs to 16 residues. V lost 6 bases to trimming and J lost 4 bases; unmatched junction nucleotides: 10. Germline V CDR1 and CDR2: SEHNR, FQNEAQ (reference sequence). Only in-frame clones appear in the TCRdb table, and some are missing; sequencing was by immunoSEQ multiplex PCR. This table has around 92,000 clones, less than 95% appearing once. The data were obtained in a study of OX40 agonist ivuxolimab in advanced cancers. On the study more broadly: Ivuxolimab is an agonistic anti-OX40 (CD134) antibody, and patients were treated with it. Across the patients, intravenous ivuxolimab was delivered every 2 weeks at 0.01 to 10 mg/kg. Study-wide results and caveats: Expanded clones tended on average to be more numerous among CD8+ T cells than CD4+. Which antigen the expanded peripheral T cells recognized is unknown.

The receptor comes from an adult with an advanced solid tumor such as melanoma, head and neck, liver or kidney cancer. The sample in question was CD4+ or CD8+ T cells sorted from blood, obtained in a trial of the OX40 agonist ivuxolimab. The chain links TRBV7-9 to TRBJ2-7; TRBD2 aligns across 12 bases. Here the CDR3 reads CASSSQTGLAGYEQYF. The CDR3 nucleotides are TGTGCCAGCAGTTCACAAACGGGACTAGCGGGTTACGAGCAGTACTTC.